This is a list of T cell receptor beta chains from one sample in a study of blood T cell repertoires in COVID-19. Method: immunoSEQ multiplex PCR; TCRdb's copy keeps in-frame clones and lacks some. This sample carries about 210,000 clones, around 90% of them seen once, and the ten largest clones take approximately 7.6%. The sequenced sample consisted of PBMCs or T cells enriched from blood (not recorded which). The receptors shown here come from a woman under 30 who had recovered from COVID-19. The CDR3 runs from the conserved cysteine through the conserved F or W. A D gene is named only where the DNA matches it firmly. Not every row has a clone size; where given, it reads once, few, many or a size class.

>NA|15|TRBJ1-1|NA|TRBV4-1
CASSQESGPNTEAFF
TGCGCCAGCAGCCAAGAGTCAGGCCCGAACACTGAAGCTTTCTTT
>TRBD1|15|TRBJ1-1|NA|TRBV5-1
CASRDDRGGNTEAFF
TGCGCCAGCAGAGACGACAGGGGCGGGAACACTGAAGCTTTCTTT
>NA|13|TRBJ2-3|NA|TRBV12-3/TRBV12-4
CASSLGTDDTQYF
TGTGCCAGCAGTTTAGGGACAGACGATACGCAGTATTTT
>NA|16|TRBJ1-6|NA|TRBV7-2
CASSLSVSSYNSPLHF
TGTGCCAGCAGCTTATCAGTCTCCTCCTATAATTCACCCCTCCACTTT
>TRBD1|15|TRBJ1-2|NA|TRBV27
CASGSSGTGLYGYTF
TGTGCCAGCGGATCCTCCGGGACAGGGCTCTATGGCTACACCTTC
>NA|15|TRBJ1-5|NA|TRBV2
CASKSNPDSNQPQHF
TGTGCCAGCAAGTCTAATCCCGATAGCAATCAGCCCCAGCATTTT
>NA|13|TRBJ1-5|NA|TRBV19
CASKLQGNQPQHF
TGTGCCAGTAAATTGCAGGGGAATCAGCCCCAGCATTTT
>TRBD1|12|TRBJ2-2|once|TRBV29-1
CSAAQGSGELFF
TGCAGCGCCGCACAGGGGTCCGGGGAGCTGTTTTTT
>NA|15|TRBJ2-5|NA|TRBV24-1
CATSDGGTPQETQYF
TGTGCCACCAGTGATGGGGGGACTCCCCAAGAGACCCAGTACTTC
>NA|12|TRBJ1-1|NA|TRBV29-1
CSVAGKNTEAFF
TGCAGCGTCGCAGGGAAAAACACTGAAGCTTTCTTT
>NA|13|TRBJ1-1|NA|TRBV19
CASSTAPSTEAFF
TGTGCCAGTAGTACCGCCCCCAGTACTGAAGCTTTCTTT
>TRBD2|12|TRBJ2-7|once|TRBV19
CASSRGGNEQYF
TGTGCCAGTAGCCGGGGGGGGAACGAGCAGTACTTC
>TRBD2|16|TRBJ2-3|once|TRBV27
CASSLLAGGLTDTQYF
TGTGCCAGCAGTTTACTAGCGGGGGGGCTAACAGATACGCAGTATTTT
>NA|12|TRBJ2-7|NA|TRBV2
CASTEQGGEQYF
TGTGCCAGCACTGAACAGGGAGGCGAGCAGTACTTC
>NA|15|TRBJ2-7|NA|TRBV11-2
CASTLGGTRAYEQYF
TGTGCCAGCACCCTGGGAGGGACACGGGCCTACGAGCAGTACTTC
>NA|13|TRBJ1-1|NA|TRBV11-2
CASSLSVDTEAFF
TGTGCCAGCAGCTTATCAGTGGACACTGAAGCTTTCTTT
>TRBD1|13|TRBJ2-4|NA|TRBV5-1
CASSVQGADIQYF
TGCGCCAGCAGCGTACAGGGGGCTGACATTCAGTACTTC
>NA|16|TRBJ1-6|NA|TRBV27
CASSPAKTGPNSPLHF
TGTGCCAGCAGTCCCGCCAAGACAGGCCCTAATTCACCCCTCCACTTT
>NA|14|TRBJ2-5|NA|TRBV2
CASSERLAQETQYF
TGTGCCAGCAGTGAACGGCTAGCCCAAGAGACCCAGTACTTC
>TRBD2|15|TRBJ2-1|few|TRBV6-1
CASSEGGEGHNEQFF
TGTGCCAGCAGTGAGGGAGGGGAAGGGCACAATGAGCAGTTCTTC
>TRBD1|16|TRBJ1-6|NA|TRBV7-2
CASSKRQGSDSSPLHF
TGTGCCAGCAGCAAGAGACAGGGGTCTGATAGTTCACCCCTCCACTTT
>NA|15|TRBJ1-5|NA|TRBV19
CASSIGGGSNQPQHF
TGTGCCAGTAGTATCGGGGGTGGGAGCAATCAGCCCCAGCATTTT
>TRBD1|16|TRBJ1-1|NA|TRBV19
CASSTLDRGEYTEAFF
TGTGCCAGTAGTACCTTGGACAGGGGGGAGTACACTGAAGCTTTCTTT
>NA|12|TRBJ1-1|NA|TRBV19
CASSTSGAEAFF
TGTGCCAGTAGTACCTCAGGGGCTGAAGCTTTCTTT
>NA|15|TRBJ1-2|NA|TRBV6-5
CASSPLDRVGFGYTF
TGTGCCAGCAGTCCCCTCGACAGAGTAGGGTTTGGCTACACCTTC
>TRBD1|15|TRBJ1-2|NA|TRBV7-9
CASSLGPGGMYGYTF
TGTGCCAGCAGCTTAGGCCCAGGGGGCATGTATGGCTACACCTTC
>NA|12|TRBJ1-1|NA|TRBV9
CASSAEGTEAFF
TGTGCCAGCAGCGCGGAGGGCACTGAAGCTTTCTTT
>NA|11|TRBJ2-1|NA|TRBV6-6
CASISWGEQFF
TGTGCCAGTATCTCTTGGGGCGAGCAGTTCTTC
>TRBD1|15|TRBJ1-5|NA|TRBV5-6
CASSQGQSRYQPQHF
TGTGCCAGCAGTCAGGGACAGTCGAGGTATCAGCCCCAGCATTTT